The clone carrying this TCR beta chain was counted at least ten times. Its antigen is undetermined. Template material for amplifying TCR beta CDR3 regions consisted of RNA transcripts. The HTBI primer set drove a first-round RT-PCR of the TCR CDR3. One entry per CDR3 protein results from TCRdb running MiXCR on the multiplex PCR reads. The sample carries fewer than 450,000 distinct CDR3 sequences, 11% to 15% recorded once. CDR1 and CDR2 (germline): SGHAT, FQNNGV. The V and J ends lost 5 bases and 6 bases respectively, with 8 bases between them. This CDR3 contains 11 residues. This specimen comes from a study of T cells in Graves' hyperthyroidism and ophthalmopathy. Study conclusions and caveats: Blood also contained most expanded thyroid clonotypes above 0.001.

The chain carries TRBV11-2 and TRBJ2-7; D remains unclear. This receptor was taken from a man between 50 and 59 years old with Graves' ophthalmopathy. Sequencing input: blood. The CDR3 region is CASSLGFEQYF. The CDR3 nucleotides are TGTGCCAGCAGCCTTGGGTTCGAGCAGTACTTC. The variable domain in full, completed from reference TRBV11-2 and TRBJ2-7, reads EAGVAQSPRYKIIEKRQSVAFWCNPISGHATLYWYQQILGQGPKLLIQFQNNGVVDDSQLPKDRFSAERLKGVDSTLKIQPAKLEDSAVYLCASSLGFEQYFGPGTRLTVT.